The rows below give T cell receptor beta chains drawn from one sample of a study of blood T cells in healthy people across ages. One entry per CDR3 protein results from TCRdb running MiXCR on the 5' RACE reads. The data show around 670,000 distinct CDR3 sequences, with about 30% seen just once and 15% to 19% held by the top ten. The sample comprised blood. The receptor set was obtained from a woman of 80 years or more in good health. Each CDR3 is given with its conserved first and last residue. The D gene is left open where the match is weak. Expanded clones are given a class, and other clones once, few, many or no size at all.

V: TRBV5-1
D: NA
size: NA
J: TRBJ2-1
CDR3: CASSLGGAQGEQFF
DNA: TGCGCCAGCAGCTTAGGCGGGGCCCAGGGTGAGCAGTTCTTC

V: TRBV30
D: NA
size: few
J: TRBJ1-1
CDR3: CAWSVPWGGNTEAFF
DNA: TGTGCCTGGAGTGTACCATGGGGAGGCAACACTGAAGCTTTCTTT

V: TRBV20-1
D: NA
size: NA
J: TRBJ1-3
CDR3: CSAGEGRVGNTIYF
DNA: TGCAGTGCTGGAGAGGGCAGGGTAGGAAACACCATATATTTT

V: TRBV3-1
D: TRBD2
size: many
J: TRBJ2-5
CDR3: CASSQEGRLAGQETQYF
DNA: TGTGCCAGCAGCCAAGAGGGTAGGCTAGCGGGACAAGAGACCCAGTACTTC

V: TRBV6-6
D: NA
size: few
J: TRBJ1-5
CDR3: CASRYGEPQHF
DNA: TGTGCCAGCAGGTATGGGGAACCCCAGCATTTT

V: TRBV7-8
D: NA
size: many
J: TRBJ1-2
CDR3: CASSLEGWGEVNYGYTF
DNA: TGTGCCAGCAGCTTAGAGGGATGGGGGGAAGTTAACTATGGCTACACCTTC

V: TRBV7-9
D: NA
size: many
J: TRBJ2-1
CDR3: CASSLAFGGQLFVEQFF
DNA: TGTGCCAGCAGCTTAGCGTTTGGAGGACAGTTGTTTGTTGAGCAGTTCTTC

V: TRBV28
D: TRBD1
size: NA
J: TRBJ2-5
CDR3: CASSSTGGATNEQYF
DNA: TGTGCCAGCAGTTCAACAGGGGGCGCAACCAATGAGCAGTACTTC

V: TRBV15
D: NA
size: NA
J: TRBJ2-7
CDR3: CAASDPTGSYEQYF
DNA: TGTGCCGCCAGCGACCCGACAGGATCCTACGAGCAGTATTTC

V: TRBV20-1
D: TRBD2
size: many
J: TRBJ2-7
CDR3: CSGQREYEQYF
DNA: TGCAGTGGGCAGCGGGAGTACGAGCAGTACTTC

V: TRBV7-2
D: NA
size: NA
J: TRBJ2-5
CDR3: CASSLQRKTQYF
DNA: TGTGCCAGCAGCTTACAAAGAAAGACCCAGTACTTC

V: TRBV30
D: NA
size: few
J: TRBJ1-5
CDR3: CAWSRQSNQPQHF
DNA: TGTGCCTGGAGTAGACAGTCCAATCAGCCCCAGCATTTT

V: TRBV5-1
D: NA
size: many
J: TRBJ2-1
CDR3: CASSLQVGYNEQFF
DNA: TGCGCCAGCAGCTTGCAAGTAGGTTACAATGAGCAGTTCTTC

V: TRBV2
D: NA
size: NA
J: TRBJ2-2
CDR3: CASNSANTGELFF
DNA: TGTGCCAGCAACTCTGCAAACACCGGGGAGCTGTTTTTT

V: TRBV20-1
D: TRBD1
size: NA
J: TRBJ2-5
CDR3: CSAPTPGQAQWTQYF
DNA: TGCAGTGCCCCAACCCCGGGACAGGCTCAGTGGACCCAGTACTTC

V: TRBV7-8
D: NA
size: NA
J: TRBJ1-2
CDR3: CASGLGGVGGYTF
DNA: TGTGCCAGCGGCCTAGGGGGGGTTGGGGGCTACACCTTC

V: TRBV6-6
D: TRBD1
size: NA
J: TRBJ1-1
CDR3: CANSYRPDRLNTEAFF
DNA: TGTGCCAACAGTTATAGGCCGGACAGGCTGAACACTGAAGCTTTCTTT

V: TRBV19
D: TRBD1
size: once
J: TRBJ1-1
CDR3: CASSILGQGETNTEAFF
DNA: TGTGCCAGTAGTATTCTGGGACAGGGAGAGACGAACACTGAAGCTTTCTTT

V: TRBV20-1
D: TRBD2
size: many
J: TRBJ2-5
CDR3: CSATRGDQETQYF
DNA: TGCAGTGCTACGCGGGGGGACCAAGAGACCCAGTACTTC

V: TRBV12-3/TRBV12-4
D: TRBD1
size: many
J: TRBJ2-1
CDR3: CASRPTGGLADQFF
DNA: TGTGCCAGCAGACCTACAGGGGGCCTAGCGGACCAGTTCTTC

V: TRBV18
D: TRBD1
size: many
J: TRBJ2-1
CDR3: CASSSTQGNYNEQFF
DNA: TGTGCCAGCTCATCGACACAGGGGAACTACAATGAGCAGTTCTTC

V: TRBV7-2
D: NA
size: many
J: TRBJ1-5
CDR3: CASSSQPDDQPQHF
DNA: TGTGCCAGCAGCTCACAGCCCGACGATCAGCCCCAGCATTTT

V: TRBV6-1
D: TRBD1
size: NA
J: TRBJ1-2
CDR3: CASSEAPTGSEGYTF
DNA: TGTGCCAGCAGTGAAGCCCCGACAGGGTCCGAAGGCTACACCTTC

V: TRBV12-3/TRBV12-4
D: NA
size: NA
J: TRBJ2-5
CDR3: CASTPRGPYNEQYF
DNA: TGTGCCAGCACCCCACGGGGGCCCTACAATGAGCAGTACTTC

V: TRBV6-1
D: NA
size: many
J: TRBJ2-7
CDR3: CASSEEGAGYEQYF
DNA: TGTGCCAGCAGTGAGGAGGGGGCAGGGTACGAGCAGTACTTC

V: TRBV3-1
D: NA
size: NA
J: TRBJ2-1
CDR3: CASTPFGGIRGEQFF
DNA: TGTGCCAGCACCCCTTTTGGGGGGATCCGTGGGGAGCAGTTCTTC